These T cell receptor beta chains were read from a single sample in a study of blood T cell repertoires in COVID-19. This table comes from immunoSEQ multiplex PCR, and its TCRdb copy is limited to in-frame clones, with some not included. In the table there are around 250,000 clones, 80% to 85% of which are singletons. The sequencing input was peripheral blood. All receptors derive from a man in his fifties or sixties with active or convalescent COVID-19. CDR3s include the opening cysteine and the closing phenylalanine or tryptophan. The D gene is left open where the match is weak. The size of a clone is reported for some rows only, either as once, few or many, or as a class for expanded clones.

D gene	J gene	V gene	clone size	CDR3 DNA	CDR3 protein
TRBD1	TRBJ1-1	TRBV15	.	TGTGCCACCAGCAGAGATGGGACAGGTGAAGCTTTCTTT	CATSRDGTGEAFF
.	TRBJ2-1	TRBV2	few	TGTGCCAGCAGTGAAGGTACGGCTAGCACTGAGCAGTTCTTC	CASSEGTASTEQFF
TRBD2	TRBJ2-3	TRBV6-6	.	TGTGCCAGCAGTCCTGAACTACTAGCGGGGGGAACCACAGATACGCAGTATTTT	CASSPELLAGGTTDTQYF
.	TRBJ2-7	TRBV5-1	.	TGCGCCAGCAGCTTGGAAACAGGGAGATCCTACGAGCAGTACTTC	CASSLETGRSYEQYF
TRBD1	TRBJ1-2	TRBV3-1/TRBV3-2	.	TGTGCCAGCAGCGGGGACAGCTATGGCTACACCTTC	CASSGDSYGYTF
.	TRBJ2-5	TRBV7-9	once	TGTGCCAGCAGCCTAGGAGGCATACAAGAGACCCAGTACTTC	CASSLGGIQETQYF
.	TRBJ1-4	TRBV5-4	.	TGTGCCAGCAGCTTGTCGAGGAATGAAAAACTGTTTTTT	CASSLSRNEKLFF
.	TRBJ1-1	TRBV30	.	TGTGCCTGGAGTAGGGCAGGGGACACTGAAGCTTTCTTT	CAWSRAGDTEAFF
.	TRBJ1-2	TRBV19	few	TGTGCCAGTAGTCGCCGACCGGTCGAGGCCTATGGCTACACCTTC	CASSRRPVEAYGYTF
TRBD2	TRBJ2-5	TRBV28	.	TGTGCCAGCAGTTCTGGCGGGGGGGCCCGAGAGACCCAGTACTTC	CASSSGGGARETQYF
.	TRBJ2-7	TRBV6-2/TRBV6-3	.	TGTGCCAGCAGTTACTTGGACTTCCCCCCCTACGAGCAGTACTTC	CASSYLDFPPYEQYF
.	TRBJ1-6	TRBV5-1	.	TGCGCCAGCAGCTTTTTTTCCGACAGAAATAATTCACCCCTCCACTTT	CASSFFSDRNNSPLHF
.	TRBJ1-2	TRBV5-6	.	TGTGCCAGCAGCCCAGCAGGGCCCTATGGCTACACCTTC	CASSPAGPYGYTF
.	TRBJ2-3	TRBV7-9	few	TGTGCCAGCAGACATCATAAGCGGGTGTCAGATACGCAGTATTTT	CASRHHKRVSDTQYF
TRBD2	TRBJ2-3	TRBV7-9	once	TGTGCCAGCAGCTGGACTAGCGGGGGAACAGATACGCAGTATTTT	CASSWTSGGTDTQYF
TRBD2	TRBJ2-1	TRBV7-3	.	TGTGCCAGCAGCTCATCATCCCTAGCGGGGGGGTCCTACAATGAGCAGTTCTTC	CASSSSSLAGGSYNEQFF
.	TRBJ2-6	TRBV20-1	few	TGCAGTGCTAGTAGAGGAGGGGCTACGGGGGCCAACGTCCTGACTTTC	CSASRGGATGANVLTF
.	TRBJ1-6	TRBV27	.	TGTGCCAGCAGTCCAGGGAATTCACCCCTCCACTTT	CASSPGNSPLHF
.	TRBJ1-5	TRBV6-5	.	TGTGCCAGCAGTAGGGGGGGTCAGCCCCAGCATTTT	CASSRGGQPQHF
TRBD1	TRBJ2-1	TRBV28	.	TGTGCCAGCAACCTAGACCGGACAGGCAATGAGCAGTTCTTC	CASNLDRTGNEQFF
TRBD2	TRBJ2-2	TRBV7-2	few	TGTGCCAGCAGCCCAAGCGGGGGGGCCAACACCGGGGAGCTGTTTTTT	CASSPSGGANTGELFF
.	TRBJ1-4	TRBV27	.	TGTGCCAGCAGTTTAGGCCCCAGGGTTAATGAAAAACTGTTTTTT	CASSLGPRVNEKLFF
TRBD1	TRBJ1-1	TRBV3-1/TRBV3-2	few	TGTGCCAGCAGCCCCCGGGACAGACGGGGCACTGAAGCTTTCTTT	CASSPRDRRGTEAFF
TRBD1	TRBJ2-1	TRBV24-1	.	TGTGCCACCAGTGATCCCGGGACAGATACCTACAATGAGCAGTTCTTC	CATSDPGTDTYNEQFF
.	TRBJ2-7	TRBV19	.	TGTGCCAGTAGTATAGTGCGGGGAGCGTACGAGCAGTACTTC	CASSIVRGAYEQYF
TRBD1	TRBJ1-5	TRBV19	.	TGTGCCAGTAGCCGCCGGGACAGGGGGAGGGGTCAGCCCCAGCATTTT	CASSRRDRGRGQPQHF
TRBD1	TRBJ1-1	TRBV6-5	.	TGTGCCAGCAAAGAGGATAGGGGGCGAACTGAAGCTTTCTTT	CASKEDRGRTEAFF
TRBD2	TRBJ2-2	TRBV2	.	TGTGCCAGCAGTTCGTCTCGGGGGGAACGCGGGGAGCTGTTTTTT	CASSSSRGERGELFF
TRBD2	TRBJ2-7	TRBV2	.	TGTGCCAGCAGTGGGACTAGCGGGAGTGTCTCCGAGCAGTACTTC	CASSGTSGSVSEQYF
TRBD1	TRBJ2-5	TRBV29-1	.	TGCAGCGTGTGGACAGGGGAGCAAGAGACCCAGTACTTC	CSVWTGEQETQYF
.	TRBJ2-7	TRBV5-4	.	TGTGCCAGCAGCCGTGGACACCAGCCCTCCTACGAGCAGTACTTC	CASSRGHQPSYEQYF
.	TRBJ2-1	TRBV19	few	TGTGCCAGTAGTATAAAACTGTTCTCCTACAATGAGCAGTTCTTC	CASSIKLFSYNEQFF
.	TRBJ1-2	TRBV6-1	once	TGTGCCAGCAGTGATTCGTCGGGGGGACTTGGTGGCTACACCTTC	CASSDSSGGLGGYTF
.	TRBJ1-1	TRBV7-9	.	TGTGCCAGCAGCTTAATCCACATGAACACTGAAGCTTTCTTT	CASSLIHMNTEAFF
.	TRBJ1-6	TRBV5-4	.	TGTGCCAGCAGCCCGGATTTATACGGGAATTCACCCCTCCACTTT	CASSPDLYGNSPLHF
.	TRBJ2-5	TRBV30	.	TGTGCCTGGAGTTTAACTGTCGAGACCCAGTACTTC	CAWSLTVETQYF
.	TRBJ2-7	TRBV9	.	TGTGCCAGCAGCGTATACGGGGGGACAGAGCAGTACTTC	CASSVYGGTEQYF
TRBD2	TRBJ2-1	TRBV5-4	.	TGTGCCAGCAGCTTGGAATTAGCGGGGGCCCGGGAGCAGTTCTTC	CASSLELAGAREQFF
TRBD1	TRBJ1-1	TRBV6-6	once	TGTGCCAGCAGTCGACAGGGGGCCTTAACTGAAGCTTTCTTT	CASSRQGALTEAFF
TRBD2	TRBJ2-2	TRBV9	.	TGTGCCCGCCGCGTCGGGGGGGGCGTCGCGGGGAGACTCGCGAACACCGGGGAGCTGTTTTTT	CARRVGGGVAGRLANTGELFF
TRBD1	TRBJ1-2	TRBV25-1	.	TGTGCCAGCAGTGAATCCGGGAGGGACAGCCATGGCTACACCTTC	CASSESGRDSHGYTF
.	TRBJ1-1	TRBV4-1	.	TGCGCCAGCAGCCAAGAAGGCGACAGAATGAACACTGAAGCTTTCTTT	CASSQEGDRMNTEAFF
.	TRBJ1-1	TRBV9	.	TGTGCCAGCAGCGTAGCAGGGTCAAACACTGAAGCTTTCTTT	CASSVAGSNTEAFF
.	TRBJ2-5	TRBV18	.	TGTGCCAGCTCACCGCTGGACAGTTTACCCGTAAAGGACTTC	CASSPLDSLPVKDF
.	TRBJ2-4	TRBV30	once	TGTGCCTGGAGTCCCAGTCGGGGAAACATTCAGTACTTC	CAWSPSRGNIQYF